Listed below are T cell receptor beta chains from one sample, sequenced in a study of T cells in localized non-small cell lung cancer. Measured with immunoSEQ multiplex PCR; TCRdb has only the in-frame clones, and not every one. The data contain 25,000 or so clones, roughly 90% of them seen just once; the ten biggest clones take up less than 15%. This specimen consisted of peripheral blood, obtained before any cancer treatment. These receptors originate from a female donor of 60 years or more with stage I lung adenocarcinoma. CDR3s include the opening cysteine and the closing phenylalanine or tryptophan. D genes are given only for firm matches. Not all rows give a size; the values are once, few, many and, for expanded clones, a class.

>TRBV29-1|13|TRBJ1-1|.|.
TGCAGCGGAGAAGTAGGGGGAGGGACTGAAGCTTTCTTT
CSGEVGGGTEAFF
>TRBV5-1|13|TRBJ1-5|.|TRBD1
TGCGCCAGCAGCTTGGACAGGGGTCAGCCCCAGCATTTT
CASSLDRGQPQHF
>TRBV5-4|13|TRBJ1-1|.|TRBD1
TGTGCCAGCAGCTCGACAGGGAGAATTGAAGCTTTCTTT
CASSSTGRIEAFF
>TRBV19|14|TRBJ1-1|.|.
TGTGCCAGTAGGCCCGGATCCGGGGGGGTCGAAGCTTTCTTT
CASRPGSGGVEAFF
>TRBV11-3|12|TRBJ2-1|.|.
TGTGCCAGCAGCTTGGAACCATCGGAGCAGTTCTTC
CASSLEPSEQFF
>TRBV19|13|TRBJ1-3|medium-sized|.
TGTGCCAGTGGACCCTTCTCTGGAAACACCATATATTTT
CASGPFSGNTIYF
>TRBV7-3|15|TRBJ1-1|once|.
TGTGCCAGCAGCTTAACGGGAACAGCGGGCACTGAAGCTTTCTTT
CASSLTGTAGTEAFF
>TRBV5-1|17|TRBJ2-7|.|.
TGCGCCAGCAGCCACTTTCCCCCCCTGGCGCCCTCCTACGAGCAGTACTTC
CASSHFPPLAPSYEQYF
>TRBV5-1|15|TRBJ2-3|.|.
TGCGCCAGCAGCTTGGGACCTCTTCTACCAGATACGCAGTATTTT
CASSLGPLLPDTQYF
>TRBV5-4|15|TRBJ2-1|once|TRBD2
TGTGCCAGCAGCTTGGCCGGACTAGGAGGGAATGAGCAGTTCTTC
CASSLAGLGGNEQFF
>TRBV6-1|13|TRBJ1-1|.|.
TGTGCCAGCAGCCCAGGGATGAACACTGAAGCTTTCTTT
CASSPGMNTEAFF
>TRBV7-2|12|TRBJ2-3|few|.
TGTGCCAGCAGCAGCCCCTTCGGGACGCAGTATTTT
CASSSPFGTQYF
>TRBV5-8|11|TRBJ1-1|.|.
TGTGCCAGCAGCTTACTGCGAGAAGCTTTCTTT
CASSLLREAFF
>TRBV21-1|18|TRBJ1-2|.|.
TGTGCCAGCAGCCCCCGGAGACCGGGGCCTACCTCGAACTATGGCTACACCTTC
CASSPRRPGPTSNYGYTF
>TRBV5-5|16|TRBJ2-1|.|TRBD2
TGTGCCAGCAGCTTGGTAGGCGGGGGGTCCTACAATGAGCAGTTCTTC
CASSLVGGGSYNEQFF
>TRBV5-1|15|TRBJ2-2|.|.
TGCGCCAGCAGCTTGAACCTTGAGGGCACCGGGGAGCTGTTTTTT
CASSLNLEGTGELFF
>TRBV6-1|14|TRBJ1-2|.|.
TGTGCCAGCAGTCTTTCCCGGGGCAACTATGGCTACACCTTC
CASSLSRGNYGYTF
>TRBV30|13|TRBJ2-1|.|.
TGTGCCTGGAGTGGAAACCAGGGTCATGAGCAGTTCTTC
CAWSGNQGHEQFF
>TRBV4-1|15|TRBJ1-5|.|.
TGCGCCAGCAGCCAGGGACCAGGAATCAATCAGCCCCAGCATTTT
CASSQGPGINQPQHF
>TRBV5-6|19|TRBJ2-3|.|TRBD2
TGTGCCAGCAGCCTCCCGGGGTTGGCGGGAGTTACTAGCACAGATACGCAGTATTTT
CASSLPGLAGVTSTDTQYF
>TRBV21-1|19|TRBJ2-1|.|.
TGTGCCAGCAGCAAACCCACCCGGGGTAGCGGGAGCTCCTACAATGAGCAGTTCTTC
CASSKPTRGSGSSYNEQFF
>TRBV30|15|TRBJ1-5|.|.
TGTGCCTGGAGGCCGACAGGCGGAAGGGATCAGCCCCAGCATTTT
CAWRPTGGRDQPQHF
>TRBV7-2|14|TRBJ1-2|few|TRBD1
TGTGCCAGCAGCTCACGACAGGGGCACTATGGCTACACCTTC
CASSSRQGHYGYTF
>TRBV6-1|14|TRBJ1-2|once|.
TGTGCCAGCAGTTCCGGGACGAGTCCTCATGGCTACACCTTC
CASSSGTSPHGYTF
>TRBV7-9|16|TRBJ2-1|.|TRBD2
TGTGCCAGCAGACAGACCGGGACTAGCGCTAAGAATGAGCAGTTCTTC
CASRQTGTSAKNEQFF
>TRBV7-8|17|TRBJ2-1|.|TRBD2
TGTGCCAGCAGCCCCTGGACTAGCGGGAGTCTCTACAATGAGCAGTTCTTC
CASSPWTSGSLYNEQFF
>TRBV15|14|TRBJ1-2|.|TRBD1
TGTGCCACCAGCGAGGACAGGGCGGACTATGGCTACACCTTC
CATSEDRADYGYTF
>TRBV28|15|TRBJ2-7|.|.
TGTGCCAGCAGTCCCCCCCGGGACTCATCCTACGAGCAGTACTTC
CASSPPRDSSYEQYF
>TRBV5-6|16|TRBJ1-5|few|.
TGTGCCAGCAGCTTGGATGCGGGCAGGCTCAATCAGCCCCAGCATTTT
CASSLDAGRLNQPQHF
>TRBV5-1|14|TRBJ2-3|.|.
TGCGCCAGCAGTAGGGTCGAGAGGATAGATACGCAGTATTTT
CASSRVERIDTQYF
>TRBV6-1|15|TRBJ2-2|.|.
TGTGCCAGCAGTAGCGGTGGGGTGGGTACCGGGGAGCTGTTTTTT
CASSSGGVGTGELFF
>TRBV19|12|TRBJ1-4|.|.
TGTGCCAGTAGCCACAAGGGCCAGGGTGGCTCTTTT
CASSHKGQGGSF
>TRBV5-8|18|TRBJ2-2|.|TRBD1
TGTGCCAGCAGCTGGAGGACAGGGACCTCCGCGAACACCGGGGAGCTGTTTTTT
CASSWRTGTSANTGELFF
>TRBV5-4|14|TRBJ2-5|.|TRBD2
TGTGCCAGCAGTTCCCTAGCGGGAGCAGAGACCCAGTACTTC
CASSSLAGAETQYF
>TRBV4-1|17|TRBJ1-2|.|TRBD1
TGCGCCAGCAGCCAAGAGACAGGGTCTCCTAGCCTCAGTGGCTACACCTTC
CASSQETGSPSLSGYTF
>TRBV5-1|18|TRBJ2-6|.|.
TGCGCCAGCAGCCCATCCTGGGGAGCACACTCTGGGGCCAACGTCCTGACTTTC
CASSPSWGAHSGANVLTF
>TRBV4-2|14|TRBJ1-5|few|.
TGTGCCAGCAGCCAAGAGTCGGGCAATCAGCCCCAGCATTTT
CASSQESGNQPQHF
>TRBV5-4|18|TRBJ2-3|.|TRBD2
TGTGCCAGCAGCTTGCCCCCGGGACTAGCGGACCACTCGGGTACGCAGTATTTT
CASSLPPGLADHSGTQYF
>TRBV6-5|14|TRBJ1-1|.|.
TGTGCCAGCAGTTACTCTCTCGGGAACACTGAAGCTTTCTTT
CASSYSLGNTEAFF
>TRBV30|14|TRBJ1-1|.|.
TGTGCCTGGAGTGTATGGGGTTCGAAAACTGAAGCTTTCTTT
CAWSVWGSKTEAFF
>TRBV29-1|14|TRBJ2-2|.|.
TGCAGCGTTAGGGAAGGGGTTCGGCCCGGGGAGCTGTTTTTT
CSVREGVRPGELFF